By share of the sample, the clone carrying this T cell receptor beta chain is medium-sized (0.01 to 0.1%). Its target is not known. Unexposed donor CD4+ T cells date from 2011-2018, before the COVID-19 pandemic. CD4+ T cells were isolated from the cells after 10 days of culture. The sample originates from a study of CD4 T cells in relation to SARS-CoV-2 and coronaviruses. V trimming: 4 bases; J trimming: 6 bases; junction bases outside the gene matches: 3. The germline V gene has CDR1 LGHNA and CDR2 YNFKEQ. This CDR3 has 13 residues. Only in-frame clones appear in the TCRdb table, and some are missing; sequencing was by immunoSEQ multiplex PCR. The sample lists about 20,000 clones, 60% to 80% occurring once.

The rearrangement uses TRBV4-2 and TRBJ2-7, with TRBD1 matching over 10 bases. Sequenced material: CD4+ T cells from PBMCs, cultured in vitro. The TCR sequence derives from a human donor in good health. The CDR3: CASSRDRGLEQYF. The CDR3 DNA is TGTGCCAGCAGCCGAGACAGGGGGCTCGAGCAGTACTTC.